These T cell receptor beta chains were read from a single sample in a study of blood T cell repertoires in COVID-19. TCRdb keeps only in-frame clones here, not all; method: immunoSEQ multiplex PCR. This sample has around 100,000 clones; about nine tenths occur once, and the top ten carry roughly 4%. Sequencing was carried out using peripheral blood. Every receptor here comes from a man aged 40-49 years with acute or convalescent COVID-19. Each CDR3 is given with its conserved first and last residue. D genes are given only for firm matches. Some rows mark clone size as missing; the rest say once, few, many or name a class of expanded clone.

>TRBJ1-2|TRBD1|TRBV7-3|NA
CASRRQGRDYGYTF
TGTGCCAGCAGGAGACAGGGTAGGGACTATGGCTACACCTTC
>TRBJ2-2|NA|TRBV2|NA
CASSPGQNTGELFF
TGTGCCAGCAGTCCGGGACAGAACACCGGGGAGCTGTTTTTT
>TRBJ2-7|NA|TRBV5-1|NA
CASSLSATGSSYEQYF
TGCGCCAGCAGCTTGTCGGCGACTGGGAGCTCCTACGAGCAGTACTTC
>TRBJ1-5|TRBD1|TRBV27|NA
CASSLNSGTGNQPQHF
TGTGCCAGCAGTTTAAATTCCGGGACAGGGAATCAGCCCCAGCATTTT
>TRBJ2-1|TRBD2|TRBV7-3|NA
CASSLGSGGLYNEQFF
TGTGCCAGCAGCCTAGGTTCGGGGGGGCTATACAATGAGCAGTTCTTC
>TRBJ1-2|TRBD1|TRBV15|NA
CATSSPQTGFGYTF
TGTGCCACCAGTAGCCCTCAGACAGGGTTTGGCTACACCTTC
>TRBJ1-3|TRBD1|TRBV3-1/TRBV3-2|NA
CASSQDPQGVNSGNTIYF
TGTGCCAGCAGCCAAGATCCGCAGGGGGTTAACTCTGGAAACACCATATATTTT
>TRBJ1-2|NA|TRBV6-5|NA
CASSYQSRGLPYGYTF
TGTGCCAGCAGTTACCAGTCAAGGGGTCTCCCATATGGCTACACCTTC
>TRBJ2-2|TRBD1|TRBV29-1|NA
CSVDRGWTGELFF
TGCAGCGTTGACAGGGGGTGGACCGGGGAGCTGTTTTTT
>TRBJ2-3|TRBD2|TRBV29-1|NA
CSVDDSGSTDTQYF
TGCAGCGTTGATGATAGCGGGAGTACAGATACGCAGTATTTT
>TRBJ2-2|TRBD1|TRBV2|NA
CASRKQGSYTGELFF
TGTGCCAGCAGGAAACAGGGGTCGTACACCGGGGAGCTGTTTTTT
>TRBJ1-1|NA|TRBV3-1/TRBV3-2|NA
CASSQTMNTEAFF
TGTGCCAGCAGCCAGACAATGAACACTGAAGCTTTCTTT
>TRBJ1-6|TRBD1|TRBV30|NA
CAWSVIPGQGGLRVPSYNSPLHF
TGTGCCTGGAGTGTAATTCCGGGACAGGGGGGGCTGAGGGTCCCATCCTATAATTCACCCCTCCACTTT
>TRBJ2-4|NA|TRBV30|NA
CAWSEGDIQYF
TGTGCCTGGAGTGAGGGGGACATTCAGTACTTC
>TRBJ1-6|NA|TRBV6-5|NA
CASIWQDDNSPLHF
TGTGCCAGCATATGGCAGGATGATAATTCACCCCTCCACTTT
>TRBJ1-1|NA|TRBV6-1|few
CASSEGTNTEAFF
TGTGCCAGCAGTGAAGGAACAAACACTGAAGCTTTCTTT
>TRBJ1-1|TRBD1|TRBV7-2|once
CASSSVHRDRGSRTEAFF
TGTGCCAGCAGCTCGGTCCACCGGGACAGGGGGTCAAGAACTGAAGCTTTCTTT
>TRBJ2-1|NA|TRBV2|NA
CASSPGYNEQFF
TGTGCCAGCAGCCCAGGGTACAATGAGCAGTTCTTC
>TRBJ2-3|TRBD2|TRBV7-6|once
CASSSGGRLAGGTGRYF
TGTGCCAGCAGCTCTGGTGGGAGACTAGCGGGAGGAACCGGTCGGTATTTT
>TRBJ2-7|TRBD1|TRBV12-3/TRBV12-4|NA
CASSLDREREQYF
TGTGCCAGCAGCCTCGACAGGGAGAGGGAGCAGTACTTC
>TRBJ1-1|NA|TRBV30|NA
CAWKRGQNLPEAFF
TGTGCCTGGAAACGCGGCCAAAATCTGCCTGAAGCTTTCTTT
>TRBJ1-2|NA|TRBV5-1|NA
CASSLEGRGDNYGYTF
TGCGCCAGCAGCTTGGAAGGACGGGGAGATAACTATGGCTACACCTTC
>TRBJ1-6|NA|TRBV19|once
CASSARDIGSPLHF
TGTGCCAGTAGTGCCCGGGACATCGGTTCACCCCTCCACTTT
>TRBJ2-7|TRBD1|TRBV4-1|once
CASSQGTGTSYEQYF
TGCGCCAGCAGCCAAGGGACAGGGACCTCCTACGAGCAGTACTTC
>TRBJ2-5|TRBD2|TRBV3-1/TRBV3-2|NA
CASSPRLAVQETQYF
TGTGCCAGCAGCCCCCGACTAGCGGTCCAAGAGACCCAGTACTTC
>TRBJ1-1|TRBD1|TRBV7-9|NA
CASSPRQGWYAFF
TGTGCCAGCAGCCCCCGACAGGGGTGGTATGCTTTCTTT
>TRBJ1-1|NA|TRBV5-4|NA
CASSPEWLGTEAFF
TGTGCCAGCAGCCCTGAATGGCTTGGCACTGAAGCTTTCTTT
>TRBJ1-5|NA|TRBV5-8|NA
CASSPRVGGNQPQHF
TGTGCCAGCAGCCCCCGGGTCGGGGGCAATCAGCCCCAGCATTTT
>TRBJ2-5|TRBD2|TRBV5-1|NA
CASSRGTSAETQYF
TGCGCCAGCAGCCGCGGGACTAGCGCAGAGACCCAGTACTTC
>TRBJ2-7|TRBD1|TRBV2|NA
CATQDRASYEQYF
TGTGCCACCCAAGACAGGGCCTCCTACGAGCAGTACTTC
>TRBJ1-1|TRBD1|TRBV7-9|NA
CASSRGTGGRTEAFF
TGTGCCAGCAGCCGAGGGACAGGGGGCCGGACTGAAGCTTTCTTT
>TRBJ1-2|NA|TRBV6-2/TRBV6-3|NA
CASSRERNYGYTF
TGTGCCAGCAGTCGAGAGAGAAACTATGGCTACACCTTC
>TRBJ2-2|TRBD1|TRBV5-4|NA
CASSSSTGGASTGELFF
TGTGCCAGCAGCTCATCTACAGGGGGCGCAAGCACCGGGGAGCTGTTTTTT
>TRBJ2-5|NA|TRBV5-1|NA
CASSPVRRETQYF
TGCGCCAGCAGCCCGGTCCGTCGGGAGACCCAGTACTTC
>TRBJ1-3|NA|TRBV10-3|NA
CAISEAATYSGNTIYF
TGTGCCATCAGTGAGGCCGCAACCTACTCTGGAAACACCATATATTTT
>TRBJ2-5|NA|TRBV7-9|NA
CASSLIRGNQETQYF
TGTGCCAGCAGCTTGATCAGGGGCAACCAAGAGACCCAGTACTTC
>TRBJ1-2|NA|TRBV30|NA
CAWMEGRGGYTF
TGTGCCTGGATGGAGGGGCGGGGTGGCTACACCTTC
>TRBJ2-1|TRBD2|TRBV2|NA
CATGAGAHEQFF
TGTGCCACCGGAGCGGGAGCTCATGAGCAGTTCTTC
>TRBJ1-1|NA|TRBV5-5|NA
CASSGRPENTEAFF
TGTGCCAGCAGCGGGCGACCGGAGAACACTGAAGCTTTCTTT
>TRBJ2-3|NA|TRBV5-1|NA
CASTQDYADTQYF
TGCGCCAGCACCCAAGACTATGCAGATACGCAGTATTTT
>TRBJ1-1|NA|TRBV10-2|NA
CASSESPLRTEAFF
TGCGCCAGCAGTGAGAGCCCCCTTAGAACTGAAGCTTTCTTT
>TRBJ1-5|NA|TRBV12-5|NA
CASGLGLGREPQHF
TGTGCTAGTGGTTTGGGTCTGGGGAGGGAGCCCCAGCATTTT
>TRBJ1-6|NA|TRBV10-3|once
CAITAGDNNSPLHF
TGTGCCATCACTGCAGGGGATAATAATTCACCCCTCCACTTT
>TRBJ1-6|TRBD1|TRBV14|NA
CASNGQGYSPLHF
TGTGCCAGCAACGGACAGGGATATTCACCCCTCCACTTT
>TRBJ1-1|TRBD1|TRBV7-3|few
CASSLDRVNTEAFF
TGTGCCAGCAGCTTGGACAGGGTGAACACTGAAGCTTTCTTT
>TRBJ1-1|NA|TRBV5-1|NA
CASSPEHDTAEAFF
TGCGCCAGCAGCCCCGAGCACGACACTGCTGAAGCTTTCTTT
>TRBJ2-1|NA|TRBV20-1|NA
CSAGPEYEQFF
TGCAGTGCTGGGCCGGAATATGAGCAGTTCTTC
>TRBJ2-3|NA|TRBV9|NA
CASSPSYTDTQYF
TGTGCCAGCAGCCCATCCTATACAGATACGCAGTATTTT
>TRBJ2-2|TRBD2|TRBV19|NA
CASVGLAVSAGELFF
TGTGCCAGTGTGGGGCTAGCGGTGTCCGCCGGGGAGCTGTTTTTT
>TRBJ2-7|NA|TRBV19|NA
CASSKSLGGEQYF
TGTGCCAGTAGTAAATCGTTAGGCGGAGAGCAGTACTTC
>TRBJ1-3|NA|TRBV5-8|NA
CASSLYGSLNSGNTIYF
TGTGCCAGCAGCTTATACGGGTCCCTTAACTCTGGAAACACCATATATTTT
>TRBJ2-2|NA|TRBV6-1|NA
CASSDPANTGELFF
TGTGCCAGCAGTGATCCAGCGAACACCGGGGAGCTGTTTTTT
>TRBJ1-1|NA|TRBV15|NA
CATTGLANTEAFF
TGTGCCACCACCGGACTGGCGAACACTGAAGCTTTCTTT